This T cell receptor (beta chain) appears in the sequencing data of a study of blood T cell repertoires in COVID-19. The overall study: The United States, Italy and Spain provided the acute and convalescent COVID-19 samples. In each case, the material was cDNA or gDNA derived from T cells, B-cell-depleted T cells, or PBMCs.

Original analysis: Estimates of nucleated cell counts were drawn from the amplification of reference gene primers. Sequencing was performed with immunoSEQ multiplex PCR; in TCRdb, only in-frame clones are kept and a portion is missing. That table is the source of V, J and clone size, and D and trimming were worked out from the DNA. The sample has roughly 150,000 clones, about 80% seen once. CDR3 size: 16 residues. V shed 3 bases and J shed 2 bases, with 18 bases lying between them. Germline V gene sequence: CDR1 SGHTS, CDR2 YDEGEE. The rearrangement joins TRBV5-8 to TRBJ2-7; perhaps TRBD1 as D (7 bases). Input material: PBMCs or T cells enriched from blood (not recorded which). The TCR sequence derives from an older woman in a cohort exposed to, infected with or recovered from COVID-19 (not recorded which). The CDR3 DNA reads as TGTGCCAGCAGCTCCCAGGGGGGATCCCCGGCCTACGAGCAGTACTTC. It translates to CASSSQGGSPAYEQYF.